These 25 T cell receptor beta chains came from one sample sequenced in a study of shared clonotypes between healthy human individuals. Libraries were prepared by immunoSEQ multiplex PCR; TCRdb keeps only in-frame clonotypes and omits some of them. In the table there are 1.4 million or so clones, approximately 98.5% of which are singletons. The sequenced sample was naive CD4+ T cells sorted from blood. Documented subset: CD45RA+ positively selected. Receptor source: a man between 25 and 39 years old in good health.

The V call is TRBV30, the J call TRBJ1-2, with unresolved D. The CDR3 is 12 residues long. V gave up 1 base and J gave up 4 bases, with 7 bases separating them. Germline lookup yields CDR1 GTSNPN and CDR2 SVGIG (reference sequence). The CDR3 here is CAWSGTTYGYTF. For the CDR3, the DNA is TGTGCCTGGAGTGGCACAACCTATGGCTACACCTTC.

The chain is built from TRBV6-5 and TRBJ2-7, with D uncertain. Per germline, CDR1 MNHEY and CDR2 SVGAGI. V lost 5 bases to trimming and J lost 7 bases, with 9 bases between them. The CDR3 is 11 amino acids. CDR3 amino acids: CASSDLGEQYF. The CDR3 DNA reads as TGTGCCAGCAGTGACCTGGGAGAGCAGTACTTC.

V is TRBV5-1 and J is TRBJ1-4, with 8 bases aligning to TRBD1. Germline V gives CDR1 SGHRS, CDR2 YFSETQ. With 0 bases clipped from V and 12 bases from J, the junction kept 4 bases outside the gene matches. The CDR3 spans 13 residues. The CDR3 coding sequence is TGCGCCAGCAGCTTGGGGACAGGGCGAGAACTGTTTTTT. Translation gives CASSLGTGRELFF.

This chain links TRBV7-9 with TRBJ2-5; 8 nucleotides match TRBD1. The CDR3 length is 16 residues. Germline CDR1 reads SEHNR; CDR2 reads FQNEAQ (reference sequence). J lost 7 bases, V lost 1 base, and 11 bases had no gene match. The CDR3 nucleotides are TGTGCCAGCAGCTTAGAAGCCCGTTCACAGGGGGGGACCCAGTACTTC. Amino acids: CASSLEARSQGGTQYF.

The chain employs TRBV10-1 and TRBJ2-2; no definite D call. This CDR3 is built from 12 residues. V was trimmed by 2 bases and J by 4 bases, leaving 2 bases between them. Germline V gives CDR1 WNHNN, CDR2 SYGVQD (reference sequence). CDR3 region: CASSELTGELFF. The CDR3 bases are TGCGCCAGCAGTGAGCTCACCGGGGAGCTGTTTTTT.

Here the CDR3 DNA reads TGTGCCAGCCTAGCGGGAACCTACAATGAGCAGTTCTTC. This codes for CASLAGTYNEQFF. This chain joins TRBV6-1 and TRBJ2-1, with 9 bases identical to TRBD2. The V gene end was trimmed by 8 bases and the J gene end by 2 bases; junction bases not matched to a gene: 1. CDR1 and CDR2 (germline): MNHNS, SASEGT. The length of the CDR3 is 13 residues.

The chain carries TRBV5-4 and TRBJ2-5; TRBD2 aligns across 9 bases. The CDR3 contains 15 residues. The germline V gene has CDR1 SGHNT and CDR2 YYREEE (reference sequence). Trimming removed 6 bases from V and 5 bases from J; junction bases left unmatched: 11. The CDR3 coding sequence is TGTGCCAGCAATTCGATAGCGGGAGCGCGGGAGACCCAGTACTTC. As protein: CASNSIAGARETQYF.

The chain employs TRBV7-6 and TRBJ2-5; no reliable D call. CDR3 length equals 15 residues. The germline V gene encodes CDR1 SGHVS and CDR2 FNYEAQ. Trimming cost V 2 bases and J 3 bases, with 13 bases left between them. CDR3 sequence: CASSLSGIREETQYF. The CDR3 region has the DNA TGTGCCAGCAGCTTATCTGGGATTCGCGAAGAGACCCAGTACTTC.

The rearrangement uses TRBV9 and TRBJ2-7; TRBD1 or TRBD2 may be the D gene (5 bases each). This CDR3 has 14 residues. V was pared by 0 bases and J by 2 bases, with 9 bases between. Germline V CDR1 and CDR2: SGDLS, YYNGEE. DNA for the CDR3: TGTGCCAGCAGCGTAGGAGGGGTAGCCTACGAGCAGTACTTC. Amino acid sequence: CASSVGGVAYEQYF.

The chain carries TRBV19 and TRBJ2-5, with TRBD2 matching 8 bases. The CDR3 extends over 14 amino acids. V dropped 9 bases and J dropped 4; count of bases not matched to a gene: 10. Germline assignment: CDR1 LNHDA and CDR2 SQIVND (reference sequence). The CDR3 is CASASGGVGETQYF. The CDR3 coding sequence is TGTGCCAGCGCCTCCGGGGGGGTTGGAGAGACCCAGTACTTC. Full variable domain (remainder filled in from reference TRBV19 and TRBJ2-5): DGGITQSPKYLFRKEGQNVTLSCEQNLNHDAMYWYRQDPGQGLRLIYYSQIVNDFQKGDIAEGYSVSREKKESFPLTVTSAQKNPTAFYLCASASGGVGETQYFGPGTRLLVL.

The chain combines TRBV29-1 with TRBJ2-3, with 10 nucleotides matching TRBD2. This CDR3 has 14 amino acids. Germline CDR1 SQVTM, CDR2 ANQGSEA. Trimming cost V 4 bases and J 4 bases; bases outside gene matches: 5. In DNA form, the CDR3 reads TGCAGCGTTGCACCTAGCGGGAGACCAGATACGCAGTATTTT. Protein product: CSVAPSGRPDTQYF.

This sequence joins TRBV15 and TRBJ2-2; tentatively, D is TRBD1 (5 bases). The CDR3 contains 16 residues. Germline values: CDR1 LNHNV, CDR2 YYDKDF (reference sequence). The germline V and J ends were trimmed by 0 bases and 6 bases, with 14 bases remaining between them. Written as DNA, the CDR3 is TGTGCCACCAGCAGAGATCGGAGCAGGGTTGCCGGGGAGCTGTTTTTT. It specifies CATSRDRSRVAGELFF.

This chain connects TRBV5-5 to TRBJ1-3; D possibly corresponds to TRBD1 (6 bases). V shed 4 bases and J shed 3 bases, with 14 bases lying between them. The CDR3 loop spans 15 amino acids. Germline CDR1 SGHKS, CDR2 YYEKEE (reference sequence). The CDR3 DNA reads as TGTGCCAGCAGCCCGCTGGGGACAATTGGAAACACCATATATTTT. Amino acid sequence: CASSPLGTIGNTIYF.

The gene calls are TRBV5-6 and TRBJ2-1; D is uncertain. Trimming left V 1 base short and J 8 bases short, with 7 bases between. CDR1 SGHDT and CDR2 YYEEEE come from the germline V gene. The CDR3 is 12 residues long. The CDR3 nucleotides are TGTGCCAGCAGCTTGACAGATCATGAGCAGTTCTTC. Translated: CASSLTDHEQFF.

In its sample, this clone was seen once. This chain's CDR3 is CASSLDGLGGSGANVLTF. The CDR3 nucleotides read TGCGCCAGCAGCTTGGATGGTTTAGGGGGTTCTGGGGCCAACGTCCTGACTTTC. The J gene is TRBJ2-6, the V gene TRBV5-1; weak D call: TRBD1 (6 bases). CDR1 and CDR2 from the germline V gene are SGHRS and YFSETQ. Trimming took off 0 bases at V and 1 base at J, with 14 bases between the two ends. The CDR3 consists of 18 residues.

The CDR3 DNA reads TGTGCCAGCAGCGTAGTAGCGAAGGGGGGCACCGGGGAGCTGTTTTTT. This gives the protein CASSVVAKGGTGELFF. The chain has TRBV9 and TRBJ2-2, with D perhaps matching TRBD1 or TRBD2 (6 bases each). This CDR3 contains 16 residues. From germline, CDR1 is SGDLS and CDR2 YYNGEE. V was trimmed by 0 bases and J by 4 bases, leaving 13 bases between them.

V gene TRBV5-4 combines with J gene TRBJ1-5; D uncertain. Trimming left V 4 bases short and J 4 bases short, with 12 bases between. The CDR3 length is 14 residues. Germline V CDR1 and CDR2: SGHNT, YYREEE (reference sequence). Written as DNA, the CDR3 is TGTGCCAGCAGCCTGATGTATAGTAATCAGCCCCAGCATTTT. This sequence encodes CASSLMYSNQPQHF.

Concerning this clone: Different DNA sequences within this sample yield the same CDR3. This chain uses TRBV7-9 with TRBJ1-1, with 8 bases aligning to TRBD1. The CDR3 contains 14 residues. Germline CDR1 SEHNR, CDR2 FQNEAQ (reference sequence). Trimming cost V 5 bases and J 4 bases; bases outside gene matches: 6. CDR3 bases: TGTGCCAGCAGCCCAGGACAGGGAGGCACTGAAGCTTTCTTT. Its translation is CASSPGQGGTEAFF. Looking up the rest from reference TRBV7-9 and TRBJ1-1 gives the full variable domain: DTGVSQNPRHKITKRGQNVTFRCDPISEHNRLYWYRQTLGQGPEFLTYFQNEAQLEKSRLLSDRFSAERPKGSFSTLEIQRTEQGDSAMYLCASSPGQGGTEAFFGQGTRLTVV.

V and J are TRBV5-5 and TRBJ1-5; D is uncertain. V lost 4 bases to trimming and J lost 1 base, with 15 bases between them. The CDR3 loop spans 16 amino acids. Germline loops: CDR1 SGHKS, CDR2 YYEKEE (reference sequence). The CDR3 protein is CASSPGWGASNQPQHF. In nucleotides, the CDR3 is TGTGCCAGCAGCCCCGGTTGGGGAGCAAGCAATCAGCCCCAGCATTTT.

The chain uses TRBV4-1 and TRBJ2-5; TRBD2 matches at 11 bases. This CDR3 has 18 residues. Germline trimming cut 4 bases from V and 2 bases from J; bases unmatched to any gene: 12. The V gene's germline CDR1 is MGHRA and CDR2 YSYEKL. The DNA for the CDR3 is TGCGCCAGCAGCCGGCAATCACTAGCGGGAGTTCGGCAAGAGACCCAGTACTTC. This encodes CASSRQSLAGVRQETQYF.

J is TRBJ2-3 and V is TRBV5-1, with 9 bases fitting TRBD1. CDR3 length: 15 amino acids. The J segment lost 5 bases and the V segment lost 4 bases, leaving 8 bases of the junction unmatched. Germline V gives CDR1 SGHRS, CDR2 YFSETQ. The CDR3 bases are TGCGCCAGCAGCGAACCGGGACAGGGTGGAGATACGCAGTATTTT. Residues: CASSEPGQGGDTQYF. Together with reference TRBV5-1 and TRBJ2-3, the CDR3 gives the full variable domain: KAGVTQTPRYLIKTRGQQVTLSCSPISGHRSVSWYQQTPGQGLQFLFEYFSETQRNKGNFPGRFSGRQFSNSRSEMNVSTLELGDSALYLCASSEPGQGGDTQYFGPGTRLTVL.

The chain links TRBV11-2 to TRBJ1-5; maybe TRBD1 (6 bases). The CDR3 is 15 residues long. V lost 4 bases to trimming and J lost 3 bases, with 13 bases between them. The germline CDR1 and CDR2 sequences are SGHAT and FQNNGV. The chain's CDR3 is CASSSTGTHNQPQHF. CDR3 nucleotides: TGTGCCAGCAGCTCAACCGGGACACACAATCAGCCCCAGCATTTT.

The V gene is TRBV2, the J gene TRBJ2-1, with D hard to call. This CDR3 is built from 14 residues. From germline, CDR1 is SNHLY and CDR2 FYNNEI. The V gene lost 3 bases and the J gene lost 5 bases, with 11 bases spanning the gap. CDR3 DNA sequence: TGTGCCAGCAGTGAGTTGGTAGCAAACAATGAGCAGTTCTTC. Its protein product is CASSELVANNEQFF.

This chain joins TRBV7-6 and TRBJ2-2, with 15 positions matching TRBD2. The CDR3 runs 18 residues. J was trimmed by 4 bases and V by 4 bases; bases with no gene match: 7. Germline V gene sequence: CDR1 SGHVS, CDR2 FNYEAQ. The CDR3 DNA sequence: TGTGCCAGCAGCTGGACTAGCGGGAGGGCCGCCGGCACCGGGGAGCTGTTTTTT. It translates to CASSWTSGRAAGTGELFF.

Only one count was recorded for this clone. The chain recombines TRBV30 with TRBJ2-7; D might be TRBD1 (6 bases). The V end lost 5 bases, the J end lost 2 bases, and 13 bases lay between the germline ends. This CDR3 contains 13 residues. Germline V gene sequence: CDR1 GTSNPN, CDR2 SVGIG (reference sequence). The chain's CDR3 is CAWDGTPTYEQYF. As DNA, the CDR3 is TGTGCCTGGGACGGGACACCTACCTACGAGCAGTACTTC.